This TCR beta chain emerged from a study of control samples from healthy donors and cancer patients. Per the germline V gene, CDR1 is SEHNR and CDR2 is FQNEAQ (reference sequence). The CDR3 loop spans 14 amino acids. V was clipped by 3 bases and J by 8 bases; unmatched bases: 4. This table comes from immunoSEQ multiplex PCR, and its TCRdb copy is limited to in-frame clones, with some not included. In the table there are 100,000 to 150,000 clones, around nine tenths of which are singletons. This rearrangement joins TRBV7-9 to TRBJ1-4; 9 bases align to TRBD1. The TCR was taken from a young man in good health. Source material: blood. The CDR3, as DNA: TGTGCCAGCAGCTTCGGACAGGGGCGAGAAAAACTGTTTTTT. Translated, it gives CASSFGQGREKLFF.